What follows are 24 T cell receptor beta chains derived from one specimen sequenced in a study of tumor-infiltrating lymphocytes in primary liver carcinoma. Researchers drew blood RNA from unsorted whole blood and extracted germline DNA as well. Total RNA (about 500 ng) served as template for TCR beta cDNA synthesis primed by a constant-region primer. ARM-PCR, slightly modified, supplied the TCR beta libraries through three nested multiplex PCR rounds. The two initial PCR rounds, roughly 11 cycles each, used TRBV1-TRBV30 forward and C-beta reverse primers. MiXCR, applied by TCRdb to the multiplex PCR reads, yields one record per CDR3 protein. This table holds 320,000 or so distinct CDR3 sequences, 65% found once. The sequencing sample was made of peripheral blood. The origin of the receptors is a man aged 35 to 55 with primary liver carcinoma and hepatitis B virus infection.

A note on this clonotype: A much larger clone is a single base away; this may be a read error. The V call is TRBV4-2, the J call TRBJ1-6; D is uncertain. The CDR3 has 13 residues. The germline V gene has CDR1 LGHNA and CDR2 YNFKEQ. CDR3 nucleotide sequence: TGCGCCAGCAGCCAAGACTTACCTTCACCCCTCCACTTT. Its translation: CASSQDLPSPLHF.

As DNA, the CDR3 is TGCGCCAGCAGCTTCGATACCGGGACAGAGCAGTACTTC. As protein: CASSFDTGTEQYF. The rearrangement links TRBV5-1 to TRBJ2-7; D possibly corresponds to TRBD1 (6 bases). Germline V gene sequence: CDR1 SGHRS, CDR2 YFSETQ. There are 13 residues in the CDR3. V lost 2 bases to trimming and J lost 7 bases, with 13 bases between them.

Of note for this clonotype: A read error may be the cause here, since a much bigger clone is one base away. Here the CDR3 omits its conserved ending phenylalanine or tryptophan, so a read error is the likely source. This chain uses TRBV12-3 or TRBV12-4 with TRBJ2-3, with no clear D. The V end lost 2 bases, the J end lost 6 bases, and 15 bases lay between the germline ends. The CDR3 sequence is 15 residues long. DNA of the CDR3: TGTGCCAGCAGTTTAAACCAGGTCCCCAGGGATACGCAGTATTCT. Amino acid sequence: CASSLNQVPRDTQYS.

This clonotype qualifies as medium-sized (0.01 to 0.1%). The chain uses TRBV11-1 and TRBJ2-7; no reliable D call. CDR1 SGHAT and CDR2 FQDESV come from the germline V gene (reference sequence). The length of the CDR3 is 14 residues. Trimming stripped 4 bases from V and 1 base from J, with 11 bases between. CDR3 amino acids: CASSSLSQSYEQYF. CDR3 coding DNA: TGTGCCAGCAGCTCACTTTCCCAGTCCTACGAGCAGTACTTC.

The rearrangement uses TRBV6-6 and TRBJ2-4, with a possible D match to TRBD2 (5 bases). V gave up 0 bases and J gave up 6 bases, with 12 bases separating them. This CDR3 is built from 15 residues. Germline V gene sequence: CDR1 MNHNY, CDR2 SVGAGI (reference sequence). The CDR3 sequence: CASSYSEVGRNIQYF. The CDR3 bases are TGTGCCAGCAGTTACTCAGAGGTGGGGAGAAACATTCAGTACTTC.

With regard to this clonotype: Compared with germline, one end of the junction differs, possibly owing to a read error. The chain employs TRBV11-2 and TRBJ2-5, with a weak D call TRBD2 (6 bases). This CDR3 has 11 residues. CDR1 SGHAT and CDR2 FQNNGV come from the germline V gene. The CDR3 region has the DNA TGCGCAAGCAGCCGGGACTCACTCCAGTACTTC. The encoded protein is CASSRDSLQYF.

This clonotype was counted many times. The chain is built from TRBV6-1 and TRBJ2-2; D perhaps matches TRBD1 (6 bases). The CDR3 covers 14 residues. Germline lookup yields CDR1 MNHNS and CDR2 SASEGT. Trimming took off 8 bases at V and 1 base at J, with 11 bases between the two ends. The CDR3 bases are TGTGCCAGCCGACTGACAGGGAACACCGGGGAGCTGTTTTTT. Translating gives CASRLTGNTGELFF.

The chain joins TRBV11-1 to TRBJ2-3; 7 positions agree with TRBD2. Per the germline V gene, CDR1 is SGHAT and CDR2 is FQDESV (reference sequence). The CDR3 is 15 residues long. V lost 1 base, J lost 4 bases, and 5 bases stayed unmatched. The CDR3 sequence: CASSLDSGIADTQYF. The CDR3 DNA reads TGTGCCAGCAGCTTAGACAGCGGGATAGCAGATACGCAGTATTTT.

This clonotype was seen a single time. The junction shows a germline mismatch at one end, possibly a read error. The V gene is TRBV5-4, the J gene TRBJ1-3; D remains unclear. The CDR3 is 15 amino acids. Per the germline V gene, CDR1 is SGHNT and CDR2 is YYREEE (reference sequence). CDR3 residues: CAISFGPATGNTIYF. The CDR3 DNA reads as TGTGCCATCAGCTTTGGGCCGGCAACGGGAAACACCATATATTTT. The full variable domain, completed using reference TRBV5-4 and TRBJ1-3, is ETGVTQSPTHLIKTRGQQVTLRCSSQSGHNTVSWYQQALGQGPQFIFQYYREEENGRGNFPPRFSGLQFPNYSSELNVNALELDDSALYLCAISFGPATGNTIYFGEGSWLTVV.

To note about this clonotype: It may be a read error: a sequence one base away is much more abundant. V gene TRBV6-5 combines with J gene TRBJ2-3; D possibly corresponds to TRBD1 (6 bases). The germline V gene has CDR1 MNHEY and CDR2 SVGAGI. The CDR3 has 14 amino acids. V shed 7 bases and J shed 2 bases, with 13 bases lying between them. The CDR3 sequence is CASIPGHHTDTQYF. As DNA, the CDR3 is TGTGCCAGCATTCCGGGACACCACACAGATACGCAGTATTTT.

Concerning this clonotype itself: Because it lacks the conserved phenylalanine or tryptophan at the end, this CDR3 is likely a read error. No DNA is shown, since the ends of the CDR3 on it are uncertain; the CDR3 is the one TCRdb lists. The CDR3: CASSYGGNTGEPFL. This chain joins TRBV6-2 or TRBV6-3 and TRBJ2-2. Germline V CDR1 and CDR2: MNHEY, SVGEGT. With termini counted, the CDR3 has 14 amino acids.

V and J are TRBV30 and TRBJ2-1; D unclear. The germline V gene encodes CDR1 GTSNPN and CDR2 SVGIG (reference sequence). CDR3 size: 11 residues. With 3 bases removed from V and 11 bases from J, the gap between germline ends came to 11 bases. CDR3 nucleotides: TGTGCCTGGAGCAGCCGAGATAAGCAGTTCTTC. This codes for CAWSSRDKQFF. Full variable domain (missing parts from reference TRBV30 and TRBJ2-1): SQTIHQWPATLVQPVGSPLSLECTVEGTSNPNLYWYRQAAGRGLQLLFYSVGIGQISSEVPQNLSASRPQDRQFILSSKKLLLSDSGFYLCAWSSRDKQFFGPGTRLTVL.

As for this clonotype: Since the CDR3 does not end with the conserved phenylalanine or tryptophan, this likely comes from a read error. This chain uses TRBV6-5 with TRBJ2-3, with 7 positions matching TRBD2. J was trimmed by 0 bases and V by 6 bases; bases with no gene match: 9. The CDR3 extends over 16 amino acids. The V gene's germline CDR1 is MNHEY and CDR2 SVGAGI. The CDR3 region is CASSLRGGQSTDTQYS. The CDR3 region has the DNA TGTGCCAGCAGCTTGCGGGGAGGGCAGAGCACAGATACGCAGTATTCT.

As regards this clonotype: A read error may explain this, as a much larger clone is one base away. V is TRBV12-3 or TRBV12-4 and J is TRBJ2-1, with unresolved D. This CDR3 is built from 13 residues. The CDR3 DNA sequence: TGTGTCAGCAGTCCAATACTCCCCGATGAGCAGTTCTTC. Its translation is CVSSPILPDEQFF.

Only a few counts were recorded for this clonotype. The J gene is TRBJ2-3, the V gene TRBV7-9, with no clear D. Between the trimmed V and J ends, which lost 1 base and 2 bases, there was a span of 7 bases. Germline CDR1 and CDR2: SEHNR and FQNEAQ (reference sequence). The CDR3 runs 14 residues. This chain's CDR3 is CASSLGLSTDTQYF. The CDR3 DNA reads TGTGCCAGCAGCTTAGGACTCTCCACAGATACGCAGTATTTT.

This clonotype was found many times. As DNA, the CDR3 is TGCGCCAGCAGCCTAGCGGGAGGGCGGGAGACCCAGTACTTC. It encodes CASSLAGGRETQYF. This sequence joins TRBV5-1 and TRBJ2-5; 12 positions match TRBD2. CDR3 length: 14 residues. Per the germline V gene, CDR1 is SGHRS and CDR2 is YFSETQ. The junction had 3 bases not matched to a gene; V was cut back by 4 bases and J by 5 bases.

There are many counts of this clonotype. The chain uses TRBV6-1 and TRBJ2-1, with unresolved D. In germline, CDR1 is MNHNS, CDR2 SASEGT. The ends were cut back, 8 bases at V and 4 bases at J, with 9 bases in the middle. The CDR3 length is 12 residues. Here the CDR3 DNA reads TGTGCCAGCGGACGGCTATACAATGAGCAGTTCTTC. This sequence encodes CASGRLYNEQFF.

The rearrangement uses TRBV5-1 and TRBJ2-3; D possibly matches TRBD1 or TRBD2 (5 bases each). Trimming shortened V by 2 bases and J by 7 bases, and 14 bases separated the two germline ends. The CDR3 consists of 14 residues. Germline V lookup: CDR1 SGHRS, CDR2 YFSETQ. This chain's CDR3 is CASSLGDPGYTQYF. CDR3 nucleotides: TGCGCCAGCAGCTTAGGGGACCCAGGCTATACGCAGTATTTT.

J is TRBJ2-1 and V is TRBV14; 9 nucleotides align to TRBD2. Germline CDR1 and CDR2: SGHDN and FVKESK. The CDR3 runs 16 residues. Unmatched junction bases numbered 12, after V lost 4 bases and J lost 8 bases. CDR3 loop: CASSPTPGLAIDEQFF. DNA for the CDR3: TGTGCCAGCAGCCCGACCCCCGGACTAGCGATCGATGAGCAGTTCTTC.

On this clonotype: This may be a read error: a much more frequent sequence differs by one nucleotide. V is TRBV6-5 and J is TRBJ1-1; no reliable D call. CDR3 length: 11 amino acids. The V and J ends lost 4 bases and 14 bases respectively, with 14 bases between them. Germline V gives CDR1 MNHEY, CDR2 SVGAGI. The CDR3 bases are TGTGCCAGCAGTTCCGACCAAAAGTCCTTCTTT. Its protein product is CASSSDQKSFF.

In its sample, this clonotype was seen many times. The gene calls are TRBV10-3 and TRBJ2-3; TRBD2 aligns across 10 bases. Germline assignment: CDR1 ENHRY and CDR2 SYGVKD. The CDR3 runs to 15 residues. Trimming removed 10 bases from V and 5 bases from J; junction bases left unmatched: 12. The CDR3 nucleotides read TGTGCCACCGGAGGGGGGGGACTAGCGAGAGATACGCAGTATTTT. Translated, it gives CATGGGGLARDTQYF.

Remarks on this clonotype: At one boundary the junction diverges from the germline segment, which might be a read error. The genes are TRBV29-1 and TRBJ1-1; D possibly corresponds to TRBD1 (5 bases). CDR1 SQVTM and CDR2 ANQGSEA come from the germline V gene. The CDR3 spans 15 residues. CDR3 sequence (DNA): TGCATCGTTCTCCCGGGGTGGGGGATGAACACTGAAGCTTTCTTT. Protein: CIVLPGWGMNTEAFF.

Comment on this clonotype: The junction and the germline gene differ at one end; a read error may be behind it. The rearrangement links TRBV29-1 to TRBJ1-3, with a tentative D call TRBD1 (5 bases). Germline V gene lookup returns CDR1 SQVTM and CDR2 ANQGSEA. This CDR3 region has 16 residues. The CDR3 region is CSVETSQDVSGSTIYF. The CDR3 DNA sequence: TGCAGCGTTGAAACCTCACAGGACGTCTCTGGAAGCACCATATATTTT.

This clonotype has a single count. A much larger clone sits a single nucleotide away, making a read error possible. The CDR3 nucleotides read TGCAGCGTGAGGGGCAGCTCCTACGAGGAGTACTTC. Its protein is CSVRGSSYEEYF. The V call is TRBV29-1, the J call TRBJ2-7; D may correspond to TRBD1 or TRBD2 (5 bases each). The CDR3 runs 12 residues. Germline CDR1 and CDR2: SQVTM and ANQGSEA.